The 14 T cell receptor beta chains reported below all come from one sample, sequenced in a study of blood T cell repertoires in COVID-19. Method: immunoSEQ multiplex PCR; TCRdb's copy keeps in-frame clones and lacks some. The table includes approximately 170,000 clones, under 80% detected once. The sequencing sample was made of peripheral blood. Every receptor here comes from a woman in her forties or fifties with acute or convalescent COVID-19.

The rearrangement joins TRBV18 to TRBJ2-7, with D unclear. The V gene's germline CDR1 is KGHSH and CDR2 LQKENI. V was trimmed by 3 bases and J by 0 bases, leaving 15 bases between them. The CDR3 is made up of 16 amino acids. The DNA for the CDR3 is TGTGCCAGCTCACCGTCGCTGGTCCGGAGCTCCTACGAGCAGTACTTC. This sequence encodes CASSPSLVRSSYEQYF. The full variable domain, rest sourced from reference TRBV18 and TRBJ2-7, is NAGVMQNPRHLVRRRGQEARLRCSPMKGHSHVYWYRQLPEEGLKFMVYLQKENIIDESGMPKERFSAEFPKEGPSILRIQQVVRGDSAAYFCASSPSLVRSSYEQYFGPGTRLTVT.

V gene TRBV7-2 combines with J gene TRBJ2-1; no clear D gene. The CDR3 consists of 14 residues. The germline V gene has CDR1 SGHTA and CDR2 FQGNSA. Trimming pared 5 bases from V and 6 bases from J, leaving 14 bases between. The DNA for the CDR3 is TGTGCCAGCAGCCCTTCCGCGGTCACCAATGAGCAGTTCTTC. Translating gives CASSPSAVTNEQFF. The full variable domain, its missing parts supplied by reference TRBV7-2 and TRBJ2-1, is GAGVSQSPSNKVTEKGKDVELRCDPISGHTALYWYRQSLGQGLEFLIYFQGNSAPDKSGLPSDRFSAERTGGSVSTLTIQRTQQEDSAVYLCASSPSAVTNEQFFGPGTRLTVL.

The chain employs TRBV6-6 and TRBJ2-2, with 12 bases lining up with TRBD2. Germline trimming cut 5 bases from V and 4 bases from J; bases unmatched to any gene: 5. From germline, CDR1 is MNHNY and CDR2 SVGAGI (reference sequence). The CDR3 has 16 amino acids. The CDR3, as DNA: TGTGCCAGCAGTCGACTAGCGGGAGAAGGCACCGGGGAGCTGTTTTTT. This translates into CASSRLAGEGTGELFF.

The V call is TRBV24-1, the J call TRBJ2-5, with 9 bases that match TRBD1. Looked up from germline, CDR1 is KGHDR and CDR2 is SFDVKD. Germline trimming cut 4 bases from V and 3 bases from J; bases unmatched to any gene: 5. The CDR3 sequence is 15 residues long. The CDR3 loop is CATSESGQGKETQYF. For the CDR3, the DNA is TGTGCCACCAGTGAATCGGGACAGGGTAAAGAGACCCAGTACTTC.

CDR3 bases: TGTGCCAGCAGCTTAGAAGGCCTGGTCGCGGGTGAAGCTTTCTTT. This translates into CASSLEGLVAGEAFF. The gene calls are TRBV7-8 and TRBJ1-1; D gene uncertain. Germline-derived CDR1 and CDR2 are SGHVS and FQNEAQ. Trimming left V 1 base short and J 7 bases short, with 16 bases between. CDR3 length: 15 residues.

This clone was observed once. The chain combines TRBV2 with TRBJ1-2; a weak D match, TRBD1 (6 bases). Germline V CDR1 and CDR2: SNHLY, FYNNEI. With 6 bases removed from V and 6 bases from J, the gap between germline ends came to 14 bases. The length of the CDR3 is 13 residues. CDR3 DNA sequence: TGTGCCAGCAGAGTACAGGGTGTAGATGGCTACACCTTC. This codes for CASRVQGVDGYTF.

The J gene is TRBJ2-2, the V gene TRBV19; D perhaps matches TRBD2 (5 bases). The CDR3 has 15 residues. V gave up 5 bases and J gave up 4 bases, with 14 bases separating them. Germline CDR1 reads LNHDA; CDR2 reads SQIVND (reference sequence). The CDR3 protein is CASSPTDWGTGELFF. The CDR3 DNA follows: TGTGCCAGTAGTCCGACGGACTGGGGCACCGGGGAGCTGTTTTTT.

The chain employs TRBV6-4 and TRBJ1-1; no reliable D call. Trimming shortened V by 4 bases and J by 0 bases, and 6 bases separated the two germline ends. In germline, CDR1 is MRHNA, CDR2 SNTAGT. The CDR3 extends over 13 amino acids. Written as DNA, the CDR3 is TGTGCCAGCAGTGCAAAAATGAACACTGAAGCTTTCTTT. This encodes CASSAKMNTEAFF.

The rearrangement uses TRBV6-5 and TRBJ1-5; 9 positions match TRBD1. This CDR3 has 14 amino acids. CDR1 and CDR2 from the germline V gene are MNHEY and SVGAGI. Unmatched junction bases numbered 4, after V lost 5 bases and J lost 5 bases. This CDR3 is CASSRDRVDQPQHF. DNA of the CDR3: TGTGCCAGCAGTCGGGACAGGGTAGATCAGCCCCAGCATTTT.

The chain links TRBV25-1 to TRBJ2-7, with 10 bases lining up with TRBD2. CDR1 and CDR2 from the germline V gene are MGHDK and SYGVNS. V trimming: 8 bases; J trimming: 0 bases; junction bases outside the gene matches: 4. The CDR3 loop spans 14 amino acids. The CDR3 nucleotides are TGTGCCAGCCGCCCTAGCGGGAGCTCCTACGAGCAGTACTTC. Encoded protein: CASRPSGSSYEQYF.

The chain is built from TRBV19 and TRBJ1-4; D possibly corresponds to TRBD1 (6 bases). The germline gives CDR1 LNHDA, CDR2 SQIVND (reference sequence). The ends were cut back, 5 bases at V and 0 bases at J, with 10 bases in the middle. The CDR3 loop spans 15 amino acids. The CDR3 nucleotides read TGTGCCAGTAGTCCCTACAGGGCAACTAATGAAAAACTGTTTTTT. It is translated as CASSPYRATNEKLFF.

The chain employs TRBV6-5 and TRBJ1-2; TRBD1 aligns across 8 bases. V trimming: 5 bases; J trimming: 8 bases; junction bases outside the gene matches: 10. The CDR3 spans 14 residues. CDR1 is MNHEY and CDR2 is SVGAGI in the germline V gene. The CDR3 loop reads CASSKHQGAAGYTF. As DNA, the CDR3 is TGTGCCAGCAGTAAGCATCAGGGGGCGGCCGGCTACACCTTC.

The chain couples TRBV4-1 to TRBJ1-5; 8 bases are shared with TRBD1. Trimming removed 4 bases from V and 6 bases from J; junction bases left unmatched: 11. This CDR3 comprises 16 residues. Germline-derived CDR1 and CDR2 are MGHRA and YSYEKL. The CDR3 sequence: CASSRGQGKRSQPQHF. The CDR3 coding sequence is TGCGCCAGCAGCCGAGGACAGGGCAAGAGGAGTCAGCCCCAGCATTTT.

The CDR3 spells CASRGQGISGYTF. CDR3 in DNA: TGTGCCAGCAGGGGACAGGGGATCTCTGGCTACACCTTC. V usage is TRBV2 and J usage is TRBJ1-2, with 10 bases aligning to TRBD1. The germline gives CDR1 SNHLY, CDR2 FYNNEI. V was pared by 6 bases and J by 7 bases, with 5 bases of the junction left unmatched. The CDR3 has 13 amino acids.